One and the same sample provided the 30 T cell receptor beta chains below, sequenced in a study of OX40 agonist ivuxolimab in advanced cancers. Only in-frame clones appear in the TCRdb table, and some are missing; sequencing was by immunoSEQ multiplex PCR. The repertoire holds just over 40,000 clones, with around 87% as singletons. This specimen was CD4+ or CD8+ T cells sorted from blood, taken in a trial of the OX40 agonist ivuxolimab. All receptors derive from an adult with an advanced solid tumor such as melanoma, head and neck, liver or kidney cancer.

This chain uses TRBV5-6 with TRBJ2-7; D is ambiguous. The V end was cut by 0 bases, the J end by 4 bases, with 11 bases between. CDR3 length equals 14 residues. The germline gives CDR1 SGHDT, CDR2 YYEEEE. CDR3 bases: TGTGCCAGCAGCTTGGGACGGCCCCTTTACGAGCAGTACTTC. This codes for CASSLGRPLYEQYF.

In DNA, the CDR3 is TGTGCCAGCAGCCCGGACAGGGGGAAACTGTTTTTT. Residues: CASSPDRGKLFF. The rearrangement joins TRBV11-3 to TRBJ1-4; 10 bases align to TRBD1. This CDR3 is 12 amino acids long. The germline gives CDR1 SGHNT, CDR2 YENEEA. Unmatched junction bases numbered 2, after V lost 5 bases and J lost 11 bases. The variable domain in full, completed from reference TRBV11-3 and TRBJ1-4, reads EAGVVQSPRYKIIEKKQPVAFWCNPISGHNTLYWYLQNLGQGPELLIRYENEEAVDDSQLPKDRFSAERLKGVDSTLKIQPAELGDSAVYLCASSPDRGKLFFGSGTQLSVL.

This sequence joins TRBV7-2 and TRBJ1-1; maybe TRBD1 (6 bases). Trimming pared 5 bases from V and 5 bases from J, leaving 15 bases between. CDR1 and CDR2 (germline): SGHTA, FQGNSA. The CDR3 is made up of 14 amino acids. CDR3 in DNA: TGTGCCAGCAGCCCGGACAGCGCGGGGACTGAAGCTTTCTTT. Protein product: CASSPDSAGTEAFF.

The rearrangement links TRBV5-1 to TRBJ2-7; TRBD1 agrees at 12 bases. With 3 bases clipped from V and 6 bases from J, the junction kept 16 bases outside the gene matches. The length of the CDR3 is 18 residues. Germline values: CDR1 SGHRS, CDR2 YFSETQ. This CDR3 reads CASSSGPQLRDRGREQYF. In DNA form, the CDR3 reads TGCGCCAGCAGCTCTGGTCCCCAACTAAGGGACAGGGGGCGCGAGCAGTACTTC.

Notes on this clone: The sample contains more than one DNA sequence encoding this CDR3. The chain couples TRBV28 to TRBJ2-7, with D possibly matching TRBD1 (6 bases). This CDR3 is built from 15 residues. Trimming took 8 bases from V and 3 from J, leaving 20 bases between them. Germline V lookup: CDR1 MDHEN, CDR2 SYDVKM. The CDR3 DNA is TGTGCCAGCGTAGAATCCGGGACACTTAACTACGAGCAGTACTTC. Translating gives CASVESGTLNYEQYF.

The chain uses TRBV30 and TRBJ2-2; D could derive from TRBD1 or TRBD2 (5 bases each). Germline V gives CDR1 GTSNPN, CDR2 SVGIG (reference sequence). The CDR3 is 15 residues long. Trimming took 8 bases from V and 7 from J, leaving 23 bases between them. CDR3 DNA: TGTGCCCGGGACCCCACCTATCAACGGGGCGGGGAGCTGTTTTTT. Encoded protein: CARDPTYQRGGELFF.

V is TRBV18 and J is TRBJ1-3, with D unresolved. V lost 7 bases and J 8 bases, leaving 18 bases between the germline ends. Germline CDR1 and CDR2: KGHSH and LQKENI. CDR3 length: 14 residues. CDR3 nucleotides: TGTGCCAGCTTGGCGTACAACACCCGGGACACCATATATTTT. This codes for CASLAYNTRDTIYF.

The genes are TRBV5-1 and TRBJ1-6, with D maybe TRBD1 (5 bases). V dropped 7 bases and J dropped 7 bases, with 18 bases sitting between them. The CDR3 has 15 residues. CDR1 and CDR2 (germline): SGHRS, YFSETQ. CDR3 protein: CASALGNRGNSPLHF. CDR3 in DNA: TGCGCCAGCGCCCTAGGGAACCGGGGGAATTCACCCCTCCACTTT. The full variable domain, completed using reference TRBV5-1 and TRBJ1-6, is KAGVTQTPRYLIKTRGQQVTLSCSPISGHRSVSWYQQTPGQGLQFLFEYFSETQRNKGNFPGRFSGRQFSNSRSEMNVSTLELGDSALYLCASALGNRGNSPLHFGNGTRLTVT.

This chain joins TRBV6-6 and TRBJ2-1; D might be TRBD2 (6 bases). The germline V and J ends were trimmed by 4 bases and 3 bases, with 10 bases remaining between them. This CDR3 has 14 amino acids. Germline assignment: CDR1 MNHNY and CDR2 SVGAGI (reference sequence). CDR3 in amino acids: CASSWGGGYNEQFF. In DNA form, the CDR3 reads TGTGCCAGCAGTTGGGGAGGAGGCTACAATGAGCAGTTCTTC.

The chain has TRBV9 and TRBJ2-7; D possibly corresponds to TRBD1 (7 bases). The CDR3 spans 15 residues. With 0 bases removed from V and 1 base from J, the gap between germline ends came to 11 bases. Per the germline V gene, CDR1 is SGDLS and CDR2 is YYNGEE. The CDR3 region is CASSVGRDRSYEQYF. CDR3 in DNA: TGTGCCAGCAGCGTAGGGAGGGACAGATCCTACGAGCAGTACTTC.

The chain recombines TRBV7-2 with TRBJ2-7; TRBD2 matches 9 bases. Per the germline V gene, CDR1 is SGHTA and CDR2 is FQGNSA. Losses at the gene ends were 5 bases for V and 4 bases for J; bases not matched to a gene: 9. This CDR3 spans 15 amino acids. CDR3 loop: CASSRREGGPYEQYF. CDR3 DNA sequence: TGTGCCAGCAGCCGGCGGGAGGGAGGGCCGTACGAGCAGTACTTC.

The V and J genes are TRBV9 and TRBJ1-1; 7 nucleotides line up with TRBD1. V shed 2 bases, J shed 3 bases, and the junction held 10 bases outside the gene matches. The CDR3 has 16 amino acids. Per germline, CDR1 SGDLS and CDR2 YYNGEE. The DNA for the CDR3 is TGTGCCAGCAGCGTTGGACATACAGGGGTACACACTGAAGCTTTCTTT. Amino acids: CASSVGHTGVHTEAFF.

The CDR3 coding sequence is TGTGCCAGTAGTATCGACAGGCGAGGCGGTGAGCAGTTCTTC. Its translation: CASSIDRRGGEQFF. The V gene is TRBV19, the J gene TRBJ2-1; D might be TRBD1 (6 bases). The CDR3 extends over 14 amino acids. V lost 3 bases, J lost 9 bases, and 15 bases lay in between. CDR1 and CDR2 from the germline V gene are LNHDA and SQIVND (reference sequence).

The chain is built from TRBV27 and TRBJ2-1, with 10 bases that match TRBD1. This CDR3 region has 14 residues. Trimming cost V 8 bases and J 8 bases; bases outside gene matches: 9. CDR1 MNHEY and CDR2 SMNVEV come from the germline V gene (reference sequence). In DNA form, the CDR3 reads TGTGCCAGCTCCCTAGGGGACAGGGGTCATGAGCAGTTCTTC. Its protein is CASSLGDRGHEQFF.

There are a few counts of this clone. The CDR3 nucleotides read TGTGCCAGCAGTTCACAGCTAAATGAAAAACTGTTTTTT. Its protein product is CASSSQLNEKLFF. This chain joins TRBV11-3 and TRBJ1-4; D unclear. Germline lookup yields CDR1 SGHNT and CDR2 YENEEA. The ends were cut back, 6 bases at V and 5 bases at J, with 10 bases in the middle. The CDR3 consists of 13 residues. Full variable domain (remainder filled in from reference TRBV11-3 and TRBJ1-4): EAGVVQSPRYKIIEKKQPVAFWCNPISGHNTLYWYLQNLGQGPELLIRYENEEAVDDSQLPKDRFSAERLKGVDSTLKIQPAELGDSAVYLCASSSQLNEKLFFGSGTQLSVL.

The chain carries TRBV4-1 and TRBJ1-5; D gene unclear. Per the germline V gene, CDR1 is MGHRA and CDR2 is YSYEKL. CDR3 size: 13 residues. Between the trimmed V and J ends, which lost 1 base and 9 bases, there was a span of 10 bases. CDR3 coding DNA: TGCGCCAGCAGCCAAGTGAGCCCAGGGCCCCAGCATTTT. This encodes CASSQVSPGPQHF.

The rearrangement links TRBV4-2 to TRBJ2-7; D is perhaps TRBD2 (6 bases). The CDR3 contains 16 residues. V lost 1 base to trimming and J lost 2 bases, with 15 bases between them. The germline CDR1 and CDR2 sequences are LGHNA and YNFKEQ. In DNA form, the CDR3 reads TGTGCCAGCAGCCAAGTGTGGACTACCTTAACCTACGAGCAGTACTTC. Its translation is CASSQVWTTLTYEQYF.

J is TRBJ2-2 and V is TRBV30, with D hard to call. The CDR3 has 12 residues. The germline gives CDR1 GTSNPN, CDR2 SVGIG (reference sequence). Trimming took 3 bases from V and 7 from J, leaving 9 bases between them. DNA for the CDR3: TGTGCCTGGAGGGGCCGTGGCGGGGAGCTGTTTTTT. Its protein is CAWRGRGGELFF.

V usage is TRBV19 and J usage is TRBJ2-3; D unclear. CDR3 size: 13 residues. Germline loops: CDR1 LNHDA, CDR2 SQIVND (reference sequence). The ends were cut back, 5 bases at V and 5 bases at J, with 11 bases in the middle. The DNA for the CDR3 is TGTGCCAGTAGTTTGGCGGCCAAAGATACGCAGTATTTT. Its protein is CASSLAAKDTQYF.

This sequence joins TRBV6-6 and TRBJ1-4; 7 positions agree with TRBD1. CDR1 is MNHNY, CDR2 SVGAGI, per germline (reference sequence). The trim removed 5 bases at V and 3 bases at J, leaving 3 bases unmatched. The CDR3 has 14 amino acids. The chain's CDR3 is CASSRQGSNEKLFF. DNA of the CDR3: TGTGCCAGCAGTCGACAGGGATCTAATGAAAAACTGTTTTTT.

The V and J genes are TRBV30 and TRBJ1-1, with a possible D match to TRBD1 (5 bases). Trimming cost V 3 bases and J 5 bases, with 16 bases left between them. From germline, CDR1 is GTSNPN and CDR2 SVGIG (reference sequence). The CDR3 is 14 residues long. The CDR3: CAWRDQGMETEAFF. The CDR3, as DNA: TGTGCCTGGAGGGACCAGGGAATGGAGACTGAAGCTTTCTTT.

This chain uses TRBV29-1 with TRBJ2-3; TRBD2 matches at 9 bases. The CDR3 has 15 residues. Germline V lookup: CDR1 SQVTM, CDR2 ANQGSEA. The V gene end was trimmed by 2 bases and the J gene end by 5 bases; junction bases not matched to a gene: 8. CDR3 nucleotides: TGCAGCGTTGAAAGGCTAGCGGGGTCTGGAGATACGCAGTATTTT. Its translation: CSVERLAGSGDTQYF.

The chain carries TRBV4-1 and TRBJ2-5; no clear D gene. Trimming took off 0 bases at V and 7 bases at J, with 15 bases between the two ends. Germline CDR1 reads MGHRA; CDR2 reads YSYEKL. This CDR3 is built from 15 residues. This CDR3 reads CASSQDRAPLRTQYF. The CDR3 bases are TGCGCCAGCAGCCAAGACCGGGCCCCACTTAGGACCCAGTACTTC.

The chain is built from TRBV27 and TRBJ1-5, with D uncertain. Trimming left V 3 bases short and J 3 bases short, with 9 bases between. CDR3 length: 14 amino acids. Germline CDR1 and CDR2: MNHEY and SMNVEV (reference sequence). Written as DNA, the CDR3 is TGTGCCAGCAGTTTTGTAGGACTCAATCAGCCCCAGCATTTT. This codes for CASSFVGLNQPQHF.

The gene calls are TRBV28 and TRBJ2-5; the match to TRBD1 covers 7 bases. This CDR3 region has 18 residues. V dropped 3 bases and J dropped 2; count of bases not matched to a gene: 15. Germline V CDR1 and CDR2: MDHEN, SYDVKM. The CDR3 DNA follows: TGTGCCAGCAGTTTTACCCGGGACAGCGTTGTTTGGCAAGAGACCCAGTACTTC. Residues: CASSFTRDSVVWQETQYF.

This chain joins TRBV28 and TRBJ1-5, with D hard to call. The CDR3 has 14 amino acids. Germline V lookup: CDR1 MDHEN, CDR2 SYDVKM. V dropped 2 bases and J dropped 3 bases, with 8 bases sitting between them. The CDR3: CASSLVEINQPQHF. For the CDR3, the DNA is TGTGCCAGCAGTTTAGTAGAGATCAATCAGCCCCAGCATTTT.

The chain has TRBV27 and TRBJ2-7; no definite D call. The CDR3 has 12 residues. V lost 8 bases, J lost 1 base, and 9 bases lay in between. Germline assignment: CDR1 MNHEY and CDR2 SMNVEV (reference sequence). The CDR3 here is CASSGNSYEQYF. In nucleotides, the CDR3 is TGTGCCAGCTCTGGGAATTCCTACGAGCAGTACTTC.

This clone was recorded a few times. The chain recombines TRBV7-9 with TRBJ1-1, with a possible D match to TRBD1 (5 bases). The V gene's germline CDR1 is SEHNR and CDR2 FQNEAQ (reference sequence). The CDR3 contains 13 residues. The V gene lost 4 bases and the J gene lost 6 bases, with 12 bases spanning the gap. The CDR3 spells CASSSGGEPEAFF. The CDR3 nucleotides read TGTGCCAGCAGCTCGGGAGGGGAGCCTGAAGCTTTCTTT.

The V gene is TRBV4-3, the J gene TRBJ2-1; TRBD2 is a possible D gene (6 bases). V shed 0 bases and J shed 3 bases, with 9 bases lying between them. This CDR3 comprises 15 residues. Germline lookup yields CDR1 LGHNA and CDR2 YSLEER. Here the CDR3 DNA reads TGCGCCAGCAGCCAAGAGGGGCGGGACTACAATGAGCAGTTCTTC. This gives the protein CASSQEGRDYNEQFF.

The genes are TRBV4-2 and TRBJ2-1, with 7 bases lining up with TRBD1. Germline CDR1 and CDR2: LGHNA and YNFKEQ. The CDR3 loop spans 16 amino acids. The J segment lost 0 bases and the V segment lost 1 base, leaving 3 bases of the junction unmatched. The CDR3 bases are TGTGCCAGCAGCCAAGGCAGGGGGAACTCCTACAATGAGCAGTTCTTC. This translates into CASSQGRGNSYNEQFF.